This T cell receptor beta chain emerged from a study of blood T cell repertoires in COVID-19. Study-wide context: Samples representing acute and convalescent COVID-19 were sourced from the United States, Italy and Spain. T cells, B-cell-depleted T cells, or PBMCs supplied cDNA or gDNA.

Germline V gene data show CDR1 as LGHDT and CDR2 as YNNKEL (reference sequence). The V and J ends lost 0 bases and 2 bases respectively, with 8 bases between them. The CDR3 runs 15 residues. In the original processing: How many nucleated cells were present was estimated from reference gene primer amplification. Data came from immunoSEQ multiplex PCR; TCRdb stores just in-frame clones and leaves some out. V, J and clone size derive from that table, while D and trimming were established from the DNA sequence. The sample yields around 6,300 clones, around 80% seen once. The V call is TRBV3-1 (or the pseudogene TRBV3-2), the J call TRBJ2-1, with D tentatively TRBD2 (5 bases). The sequence was collected from a human donor with active COVID-19. The donor label of this sample is uncertain. The sequencing sample was made of peripheral blood. The CDR3 DNA is TGTGCCAGCAGCCAAGATCTAGCAGCCTACAATGAGCAGTTCTTC. It encodes CASSQDLAAYNEQFF.